The TCR beta chain described here comes from a study of technical replicates of blood from four donors. Using immunoSEQ multiplex PCR, the repertoire was profiled, and TCRdb retains in-frame clones only, with some absent. The sample has 55,000 to 60,000 clones, 93% seen once; the top ten hold about 4%. V was cut by 1 base and J by 1 base, with 7 bases left in between. Germline V gene data show CDR1 as SGHTA and CDR2 as FQGNSA. The CDR3 runs to 14 residues. This chain connects TRBV7-2 to TRBJ1-1, with D unresolved. Sequencing was carried out using PBMCs. The TCR comes from a human donor in good health. Some clones in this sample may be carry-over from other donors' samples. CDR3 loop: CASSLDRRNTEAFF. In DNA form, the CDR3 reads TGTGCCAGCAGCTTAGACAGACGGAACACTGAAGCTTTCTTT.